Presented here are 6 T cell receptor beta chains from one specimen sequenced in a study of blood T cells in healthy people across ages. The second PCR ran about 6 to 11 cycles with a sample-barcoded 5' primer and J-beta primers. One entry per CDR3 protein, called by TCRdb with MiXCR from the 5' RACE reads. This table holds some 900,000 distinct CDR3 sequences, around 46% found once. The sequenced sample consisted of blood. These receptors all stem from a man aged 30 to 45 in good health.

The J gene is TRBJ1-5, the V gene TRBV18; tentatively, D is TRBD1 (6 bases). V gave up 4 bases and J gave up 2 bases, with 15 bases separating them. CDR3 size: 16 residues. Germline CDR1 and CDR2: KGHSH and LQKENI. The CDR3, as DNA: TGTGCCAGCTCACGAGAAGAGGGGGTTCGCAATCAGCCCCAGCATTTT. Amino acids: CASSREEGVRNQPQHF. Supplemented by reference TRBV18 and TRBJ1-5, the full variable domain reads NAGVMQNPRHLVRRRGQEARLRCSPMKGHSHVYWYRQLPEEGLKFMVYLQKENIIDESGMPKERFSAEFPKEGPSILRIQQVVRGDSAAYFCASSREEGVRNQPQHFGDGTRLSIL.

This sequence joins TRBV3-1 and TRBJ1-2; no clear D gene. V lost 0 bases to trimming and J lost 4 bases, with 15 bases between them. Germline loops: CDR1 LGHDT, CDR2 YNNKEL (reference sequence). The CDR3 extends over 16 amino acids. Here the CDR3 reads CASSQDGLGLIYGYTF. The CDR3 DNA sequence: TGTGCCAGCAGCCAAGATGGCCTCGGACTTATCTATGGCTACACCTTC.

The V and J genes are TRBV27 and TRBJ1-1, with TRBD1 identical over 8 bases. Germline trimming cut 3 bases from V and 5 bases from J; bases unmatched to any gene: 17. CDR3 length equals 18 residues. CDR1 MNHEY and CDR2 SMNVEV come from the germline V gene (reference sequence). CDR3 coding DNA: TGTGCCAGCAGTTTCATGGGATTCGATGGACAGGGAGGAACTGAAGCTTTCTTT. Residues: CASSFMGFDGQGGTEAFF.

This clonotype was observed once. V is TRBV28 and J is TRBJ2-5, with D unresolved. The CDR3 has 15 amino acids. Germline-derived CDR1 and CDR2 are MDHEN and SYDVKM. Trimming shortened V by 5 bases and J by 5 bases, and 18 bases separated the two germline ends. The CDR3 bases are TGTGCCAGCAGTGTATCCTCAATCGAGAGGGAGACCCAGTACTTC. Protein product: CASSVSSIERETQYF.

The genes are TRBV7-2 and TRBJ2-1, with a possible D match to TRBD2 (6 bases). Trimming shortened V by 2 bases and J by 3 bases, and 11 bases separated the two germline ends. The CDR3 runs 15 residues. From germline, CDR1 is SGHTA and CDR2 FQGNSA. CDR3 amino acids: CASSLSGGYYNEQFF. For the CDR3, the DNA is TGTGCCAGCAGCTTAAGTGGGGGGTACTACAATGAGCAGTTCTTC.

This clonotype occurred a few times. The J gene is TRBJ1-3, the V gene TRBV18; 10 bases agree with TRBD1. After removal of 2 bases from V and 0 bases from J, the junction contained 4 bases not matched to a gene. In germline, CDR1 is KGHSH, CDR2 LQKENI. The CDR3 length is 17 residues. CDR3 bases: TGTGCCAGCTCACCAGGGGGACAGGGGATCTCTGGAAACACCATATATTTT. Translating it yields CASSPGGQGISGNTIYF.